This T cell receptor (beta chain) was captured by sequencing in a study of CD8 T cells in ankylosing spondylitis. MiXCR, run by TCRdb on the 5' RACE reads, gives a single entry per CDR3 protein. The table records under 9,000 distinct CDR3 sequences, roughly 7.7% of them present only once. Study-level results: A number of the motif variants had already been described in reactive arthritis synovial fluid and blood.

The CDR3 sequence is 16 residues long. CDR1 is SGDLS, CDR2 YYNGEE, per germline. Germline trimming cut 0 bases from V and 7 bases from J; bases unmatched to any gene: 10. This clonotype is medium-sized (0.01 to 0.1%) by share. Antigen unknown. The sequence came from a male donor with ankylosing spondylitis or in good health (not recorded which). The rearrangement uses TRBV9 and TRBJ2-1; 7 bases map to TRBD2. Input material: blood, either unsorted or a sorted T cell fraction (not recorded which). CDR3 protein: CASSVDWEGLWNEQFF. CDR3 coding DNA: TGTGCCAGCAGCGTAGATTGGGAGGGGTTATGGAATGAGCAGTTCTTC.